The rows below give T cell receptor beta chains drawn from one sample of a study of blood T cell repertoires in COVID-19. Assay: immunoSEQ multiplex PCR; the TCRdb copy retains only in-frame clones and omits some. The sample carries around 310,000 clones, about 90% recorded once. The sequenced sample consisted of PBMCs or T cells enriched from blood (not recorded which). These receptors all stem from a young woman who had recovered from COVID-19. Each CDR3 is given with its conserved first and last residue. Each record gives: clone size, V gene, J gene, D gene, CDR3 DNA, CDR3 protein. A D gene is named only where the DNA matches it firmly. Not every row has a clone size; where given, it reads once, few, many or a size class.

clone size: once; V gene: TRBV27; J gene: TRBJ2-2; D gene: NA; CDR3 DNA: TGTGCCAGCAGTTCCAGCACCGGGGAGCTGTTTTTT; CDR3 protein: CASSSSTGELFF
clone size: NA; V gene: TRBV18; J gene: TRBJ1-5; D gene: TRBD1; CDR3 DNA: TGTGCCAGCTCACCGGGACAGGGGGCAGTTCAGCCCCAGCATTTT; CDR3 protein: CASSPGQGAVQPQHF
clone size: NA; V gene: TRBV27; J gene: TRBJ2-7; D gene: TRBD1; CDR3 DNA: TGTGCCAGCAGTTACTCCGGGACAGGACACTACGAGCAGTACTTC; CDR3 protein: CASSYSGTGHYEQYF
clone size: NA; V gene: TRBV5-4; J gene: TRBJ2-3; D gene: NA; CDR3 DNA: TGTGCCAGCAGCGTGGGCACAATTCAGTACACAGATACGCAGTATTTT; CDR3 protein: CASSVGTIQYTDTQYF
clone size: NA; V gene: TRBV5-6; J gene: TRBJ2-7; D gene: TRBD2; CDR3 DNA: TGTGCCAGCAGCGCGGGACTAGCGGGGCACTACGAGCAGTACTTC; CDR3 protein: CASSAGLAGHYEQYF
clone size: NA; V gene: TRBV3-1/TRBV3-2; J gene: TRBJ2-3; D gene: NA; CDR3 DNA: TGTGCCAGCAGCACCCCGACAGAAGATACGCAGTATTTT; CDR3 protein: CASSTPTEDTQYF
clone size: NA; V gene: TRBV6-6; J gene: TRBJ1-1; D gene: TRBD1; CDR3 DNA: TGTGCCAGCAGTTACACAGGGGACAACACTGAAGCTTTCTTT; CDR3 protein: CASSYTGDNTEAFF
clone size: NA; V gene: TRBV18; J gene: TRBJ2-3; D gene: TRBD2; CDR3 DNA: TGTGCCAGCTCACCAGGGGCGGGAGGCTTCACAGATACGCAGTATTTT; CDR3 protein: CASSPGAGGFTDTQYF
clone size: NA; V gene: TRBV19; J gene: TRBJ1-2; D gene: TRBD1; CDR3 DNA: TGTGCCACCTCGTATCAAGGGCCAGGGGGTGGCTACACCTTC; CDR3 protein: CATSYQGPGGGYTF
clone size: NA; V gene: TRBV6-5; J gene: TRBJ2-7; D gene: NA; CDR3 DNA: TGTGCCAGCAGCAACAGGGGGGGAACCTACGAGCAGTACTTC; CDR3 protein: CASSNRGGTYEQYF
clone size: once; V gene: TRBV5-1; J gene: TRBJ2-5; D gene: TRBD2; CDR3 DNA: TGCGCCAGCAGCTTGGGGTCTAGCGGTGTTGAGACCCAGTACTTC; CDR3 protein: CASSLGSSGVETQYF
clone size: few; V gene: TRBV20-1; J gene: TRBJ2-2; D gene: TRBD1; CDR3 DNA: TGCAGTGCTAGTCGGACAGGGGGACTAAGATCGAACACCGGGGAGCTGTTTTTT; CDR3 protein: CSASRTGGLRSNTGELFF
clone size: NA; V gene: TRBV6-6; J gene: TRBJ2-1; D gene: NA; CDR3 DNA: TGTGCCAGCATCACGGGGTCGCATGAGCAGTTCTTC; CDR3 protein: CASITGSHEQFF
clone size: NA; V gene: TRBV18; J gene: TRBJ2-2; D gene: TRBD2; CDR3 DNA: TGTGCCAGCTCACCAATGGGACTAGCGGGAAACACCGGGGAGCTGTTTTTT; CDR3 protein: CASSPMGLAGNTGELFF
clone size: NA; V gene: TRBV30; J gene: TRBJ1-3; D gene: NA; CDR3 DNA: TGTGCCTGGAGTGTGACGGGGAGTGGAAACACCATATATTTT; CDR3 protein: CAWSVTGSGNTIYF
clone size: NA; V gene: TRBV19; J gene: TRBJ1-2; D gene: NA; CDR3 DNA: TGTGCCAGTAGTACCCCCTCGACAGTTCCTGTGGACTATGGCTACACCTTC; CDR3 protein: CASSTPSTVPVDYGYTF
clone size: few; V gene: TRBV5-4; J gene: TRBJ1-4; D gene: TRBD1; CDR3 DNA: TGTGCCAGCAGCCGGGACAGTTCAAATGAAAAACTGTTTTTT; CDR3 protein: CASSRDSSNEKLFF
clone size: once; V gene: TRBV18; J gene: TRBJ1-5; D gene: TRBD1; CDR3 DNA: TGTGCCAGCTCAGGACAGGGAGAGGTTCAGCCCCAGCATTTT; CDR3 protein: CASSGQGEVQPQHF
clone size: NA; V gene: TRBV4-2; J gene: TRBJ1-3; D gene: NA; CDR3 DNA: TGTGCCAGCAGCCAAGATTGGAGTTCTGGAAACACCATATATTTT; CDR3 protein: CASSQDWSSGNTIYF
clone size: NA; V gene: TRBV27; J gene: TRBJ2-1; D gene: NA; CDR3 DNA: TGTGCCAGCAGTTTATATGACAAGAAATCCTACAATGAGCAGTTCTTC; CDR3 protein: CASSLYDKKSYNEQFF
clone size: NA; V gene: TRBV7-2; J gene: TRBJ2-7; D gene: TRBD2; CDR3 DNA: TGTGCCAGCAGCTTAGGGGCGGGAGGGCCCTACGAGCAGTACTTC; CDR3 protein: CASSLGAGGPYEQYF
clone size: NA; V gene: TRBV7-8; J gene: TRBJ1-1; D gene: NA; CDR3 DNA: TGTGCCAGCATGGTGGGAGTGGACACTGAAGCTTTCTTT; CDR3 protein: CASMVGVDTEAFF
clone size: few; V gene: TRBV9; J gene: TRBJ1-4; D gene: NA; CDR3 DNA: TGTGCCAGCAGCGCCTGGACGGGATCTGAGAAACTGTTTTTT; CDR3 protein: CASSAWTGSEKLFF